This T cell receptor (beta chain) was recorded in a study of T-cell memory formation after mild COVID-19. TCRdb recomputed calls from the 5' RACE reads with MiXCR, one row per CDR3 protein. The sample records approximately 400,000 distinct CDR3 sequences, about 24% being singletons. V lost 5 bases, J lost 3 bases, and 14 bases lay in between. From germline, CDR1 is SEHNR and CDR2 FQNEAQ (reference sequence). The CDR3 totals 14 residues. This clonotype was seen a few times. V is TRBV7-9 and J is TRBJ2-7; a possible D gene is TRBD2 (6 bases). The source material was PBMCs or a T cell subset sorted from them (not recorded which). This TCR came from an adult woman who had mild COVID-19 (a few samples of this study predate the infection). Cell type and time point are not known. The CDR3 sequence: CASSPPERVYEQYF. CDR3 sequence (DNA): TGTGCCAGCAGCCCTCCGGAGCGGGTCTACGAGCAGTACTTC.